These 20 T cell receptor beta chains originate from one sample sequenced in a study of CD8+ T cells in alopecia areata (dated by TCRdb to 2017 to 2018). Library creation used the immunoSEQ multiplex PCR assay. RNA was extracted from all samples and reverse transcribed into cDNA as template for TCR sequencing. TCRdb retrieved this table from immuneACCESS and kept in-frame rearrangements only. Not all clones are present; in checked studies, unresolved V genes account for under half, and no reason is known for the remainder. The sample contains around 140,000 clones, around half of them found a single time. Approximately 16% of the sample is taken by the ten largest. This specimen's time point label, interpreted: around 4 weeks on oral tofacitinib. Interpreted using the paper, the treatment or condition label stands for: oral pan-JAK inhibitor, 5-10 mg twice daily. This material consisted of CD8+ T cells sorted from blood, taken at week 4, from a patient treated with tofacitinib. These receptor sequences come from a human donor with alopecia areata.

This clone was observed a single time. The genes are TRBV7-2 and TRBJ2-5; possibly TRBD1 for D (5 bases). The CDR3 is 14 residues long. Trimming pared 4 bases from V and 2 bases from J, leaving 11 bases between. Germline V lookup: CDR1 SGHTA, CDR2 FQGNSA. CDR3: CASSSRTRQETQYF. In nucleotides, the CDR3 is TGTGCCAGCAGCTCAAGGACACGACAAGAGACCCAGTACTTC.

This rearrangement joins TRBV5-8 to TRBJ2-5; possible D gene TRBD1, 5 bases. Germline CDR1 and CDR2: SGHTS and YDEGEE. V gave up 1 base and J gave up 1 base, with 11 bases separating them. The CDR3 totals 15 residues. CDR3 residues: CASSLNLQGQETQYF. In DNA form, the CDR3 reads TGTGCCAGCAGCTTGAACCTCCAGGGCCAAGAGACCCAGTACTTC.

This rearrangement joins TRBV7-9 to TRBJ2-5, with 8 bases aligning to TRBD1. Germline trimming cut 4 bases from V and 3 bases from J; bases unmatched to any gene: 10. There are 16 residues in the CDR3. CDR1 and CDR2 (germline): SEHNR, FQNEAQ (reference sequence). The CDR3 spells CASSSHPTDREETQYF. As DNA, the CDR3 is TGTGCCAGCAGCTCCCACCCCACGGACAGGGAAGAGACCCAGTACTTC.

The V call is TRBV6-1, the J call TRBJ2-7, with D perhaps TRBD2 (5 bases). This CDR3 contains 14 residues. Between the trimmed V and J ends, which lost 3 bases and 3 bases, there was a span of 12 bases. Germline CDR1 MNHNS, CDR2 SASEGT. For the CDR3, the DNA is TGTGCCAGCAGTGAGGGAGCCGTGGGCTACGAGCAGTACTTC. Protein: CASSEGAVGYEQYF.

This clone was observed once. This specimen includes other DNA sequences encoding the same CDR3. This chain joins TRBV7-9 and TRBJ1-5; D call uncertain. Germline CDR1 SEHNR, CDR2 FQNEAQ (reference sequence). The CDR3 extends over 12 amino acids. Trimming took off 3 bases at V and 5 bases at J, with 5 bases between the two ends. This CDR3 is CASSFGDQPQHF. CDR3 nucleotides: TGTGCCAGCAGCTTTGGGGATCAGCCCCAGCATTTT.

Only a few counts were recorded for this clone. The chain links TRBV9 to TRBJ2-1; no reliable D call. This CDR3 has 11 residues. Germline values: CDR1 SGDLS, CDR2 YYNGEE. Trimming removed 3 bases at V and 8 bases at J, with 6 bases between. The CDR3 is CASSGPYEQFF. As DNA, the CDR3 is TGTGCCAGCAGCGGACCCTATGAGCAGTTCTTC.

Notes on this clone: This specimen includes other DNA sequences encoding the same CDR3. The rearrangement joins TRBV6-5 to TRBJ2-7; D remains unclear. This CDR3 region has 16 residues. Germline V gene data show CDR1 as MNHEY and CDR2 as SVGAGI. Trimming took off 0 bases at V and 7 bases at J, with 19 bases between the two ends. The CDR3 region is CASSYSVGSPTDEQYF. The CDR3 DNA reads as TGTGCCAGCAGTTACTCGGTGGGTAGCCCCACCGATGAGCAGTACTTC.

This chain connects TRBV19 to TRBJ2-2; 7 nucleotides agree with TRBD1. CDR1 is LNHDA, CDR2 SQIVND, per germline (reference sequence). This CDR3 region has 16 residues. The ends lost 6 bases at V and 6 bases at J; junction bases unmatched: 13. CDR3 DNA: TGTGCCAGTAGAAGACCGGGACAGTATCTCGCCGGGGAGCTGTTTTTT. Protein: CASRRPGQYLAGELFF.

CDR3 in amino acids: CASSLWGTADTQYF. CDR3 nucleotides: TGTGCCAGCAGCTTATGGGGTACAGCAGATACGCAGTATTTT. This sequence joins TRBV13 and TRBJ2-3; D is unclear. The germline V gene has CDR1 PRHDT and CDR2 FYEKMQ (reference sequence). V was shortened by 2 bases and J by 4 bases, with 10 bases between the two germline ends. This CDR3 is 14 amino acids long.

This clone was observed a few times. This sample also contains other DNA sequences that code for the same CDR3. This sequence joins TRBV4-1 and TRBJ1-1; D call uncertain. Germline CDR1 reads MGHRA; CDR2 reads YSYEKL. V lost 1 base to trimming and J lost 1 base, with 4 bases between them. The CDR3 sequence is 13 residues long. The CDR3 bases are TGCGCCAGCAGCCAAGTTGGGAACACTGAAGCTTTCTTT. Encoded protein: CASSQVGNTEAFF.

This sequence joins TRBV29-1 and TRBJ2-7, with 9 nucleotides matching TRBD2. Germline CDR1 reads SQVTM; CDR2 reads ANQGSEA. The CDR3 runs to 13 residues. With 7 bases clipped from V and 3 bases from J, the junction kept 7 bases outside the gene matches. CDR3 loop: CSALGGGDYEQYF. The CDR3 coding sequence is TGCAGCGCCCTGGGCGGGGGGGACTACGAGCAGTACTTC.

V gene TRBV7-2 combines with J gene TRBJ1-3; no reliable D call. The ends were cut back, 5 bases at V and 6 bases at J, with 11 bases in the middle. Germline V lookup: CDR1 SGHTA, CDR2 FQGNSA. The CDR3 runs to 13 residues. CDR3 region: CASSMDGINTIYF. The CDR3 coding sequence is TGTGCCAGCAGCATGGACGGGATAAACACCATATATTTT.

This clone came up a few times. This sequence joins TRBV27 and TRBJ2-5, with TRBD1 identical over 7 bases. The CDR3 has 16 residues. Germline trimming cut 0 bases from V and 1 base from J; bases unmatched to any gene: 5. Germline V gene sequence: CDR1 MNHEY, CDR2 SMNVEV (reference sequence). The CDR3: CASSLSPTGIQETQYF. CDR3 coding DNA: TGTGCCAGCAGTTTATCGCCGACAGGGATCCAAGAGACCCAGTACTTC.

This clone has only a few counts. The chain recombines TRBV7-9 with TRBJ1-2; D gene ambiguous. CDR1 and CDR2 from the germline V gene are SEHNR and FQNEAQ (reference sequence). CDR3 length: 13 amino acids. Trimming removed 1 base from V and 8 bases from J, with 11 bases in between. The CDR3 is CASSLVPIDGYTF. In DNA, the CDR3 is TGTGCCAGCAGCTTAGTCCCCATCGACGGCTACACCTTC.

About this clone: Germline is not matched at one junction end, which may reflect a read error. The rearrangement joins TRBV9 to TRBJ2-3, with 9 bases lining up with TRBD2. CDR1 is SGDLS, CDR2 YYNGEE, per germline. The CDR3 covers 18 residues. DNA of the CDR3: TGTGCCAGCAGCGCTAACCCCTTAGCGGGGGCTATCACAGATATGCAGTATTTT. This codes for CASSANPLAGAITDMQYF.

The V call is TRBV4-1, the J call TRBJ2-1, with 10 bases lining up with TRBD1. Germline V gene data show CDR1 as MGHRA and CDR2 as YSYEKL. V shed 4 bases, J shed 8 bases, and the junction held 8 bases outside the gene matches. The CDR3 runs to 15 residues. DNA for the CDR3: TGCGCCAGCAGCCCCATTTCCGGGACAGGGGATGAGCAGTTCTTC. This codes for CASSPISGTGDEQFF.

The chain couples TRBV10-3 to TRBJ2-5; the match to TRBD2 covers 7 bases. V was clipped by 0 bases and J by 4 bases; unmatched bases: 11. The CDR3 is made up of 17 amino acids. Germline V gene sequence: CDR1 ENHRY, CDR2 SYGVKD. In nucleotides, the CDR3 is TGTGCCATCAGTGAGTCGATCCAGGGAGGGCGTTTAGAGACCCAGTACTTC. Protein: CAISESIQGGRLETQYF.

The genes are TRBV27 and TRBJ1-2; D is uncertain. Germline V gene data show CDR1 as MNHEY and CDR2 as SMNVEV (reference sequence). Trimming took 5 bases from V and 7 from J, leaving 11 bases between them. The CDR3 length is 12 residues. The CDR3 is CASSAGMVGYTF. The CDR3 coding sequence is TGTGCCAGCAGTGCAGGAATGGTTGGCTACACCTTC.

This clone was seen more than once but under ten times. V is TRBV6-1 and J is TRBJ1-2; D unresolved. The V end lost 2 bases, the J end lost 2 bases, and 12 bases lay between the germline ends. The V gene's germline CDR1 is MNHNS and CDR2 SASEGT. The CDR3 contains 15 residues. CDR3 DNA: TGTGCCAGCAGTGAAACCCCGGACGGGAACTATGGCTACACCTTC. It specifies CASSETPDGNYGYTF.

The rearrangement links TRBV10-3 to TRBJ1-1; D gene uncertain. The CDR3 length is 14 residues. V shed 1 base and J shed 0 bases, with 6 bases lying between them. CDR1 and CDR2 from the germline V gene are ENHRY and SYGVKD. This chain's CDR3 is CAISELDVNTEAFF. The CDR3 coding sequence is TGTGCCATCAGTGAGTTGGACGTGAACACTGAAGCTTTCTTT.